This T cell receptor (beta chain) was recovered during a study of cytomegalovirus exposure and HLA in healthy donors. About the research overall: The same platform used for the approximately 670 first-cohort repertoires was also used for the 90 to 150 validation repertoires, as a later analysis reported. Study outcomes and limitations: Cytomegalovirus association was listed for 170 or so TCR beta chains. Specificity for CMV antigens was confirmed in vitro for a few of the CMV-associated chains. Using the classifier, cytomegalovirus status was reportedly diagnosed with high specificity and sensitivity.

Notes on this clone: What it recognizes is unknown.

This CDR3 comprises 13 residues. V lost 4 bases, J lost 0 bases, and 7 bases lay in between. Germline-derived CDR1 and CDR2 are SNHLY and FYNNEI. TCRdb's table, derived via immunoSEQ multiplex PCR, lists solely in-frame clones and lacks some. The sample includes roughly 150,000 clones, more than 70% of them seen just once. The chain couples TRBV2 to TRBJ2-7; TRBD2 is a possible D gene (5 bases). The clonotype comes from a man aged 18 to 30 in good health and CMV-seronegative. The sequencing input was PBMCs. The CDR3 loop is CASSVGGSYEQYF. In DNA, the CDR3 is TGTGCCAGCAGTGTTGGAGGCTCCTACGAGCAGTACTTC.